This TCR beta chain was observed in a study of blood T cell repertoires in COVID-19. Overall study context: PBMCs, B-cell-depleted T cells, or T cells provided the cDNA or gDNA that made up the material.

Clones were sequenced by immunoSEQ multiplex PCR, and TCRdb holds only the in-frame ones, with some missing. The data contain about 410,000 clones, 75% to 90% of them singletons. The germline CDR1 and CDR2 sequences are SNHLY and FYNNEI. V was trimmed by 2 bases and J by 4 bases, leaving 10 bases between them. The CDR3 contains 14 residues. The chain links TRBV2 to TRBJ2-3, with a weak D call TRBD1 (6 bases). The TCR originated in a woman between 35 and 50 years old with COVID-19, enrolled during active disease. The specimen was peripheral blood. CDR3 protein: CASSEQGPADTQYF. The CDR3 DNA follows: TGTGCCAGCAGTGAACAGGGGCCGGCAGATACGCAGTATTTT. Variable domain in full (rest from reference TRBV2 and TRBJ2-3): EPEVTQTPSHQVTQMGQEVILRCVPISNHLYFYWYRQILGQKVEFLVSFYNNEISEKSEIFDDQFSVERPDGSNFTLKIRSTKLEDSAMYFCASSEQGPADTQYFGPGTRLTVL.